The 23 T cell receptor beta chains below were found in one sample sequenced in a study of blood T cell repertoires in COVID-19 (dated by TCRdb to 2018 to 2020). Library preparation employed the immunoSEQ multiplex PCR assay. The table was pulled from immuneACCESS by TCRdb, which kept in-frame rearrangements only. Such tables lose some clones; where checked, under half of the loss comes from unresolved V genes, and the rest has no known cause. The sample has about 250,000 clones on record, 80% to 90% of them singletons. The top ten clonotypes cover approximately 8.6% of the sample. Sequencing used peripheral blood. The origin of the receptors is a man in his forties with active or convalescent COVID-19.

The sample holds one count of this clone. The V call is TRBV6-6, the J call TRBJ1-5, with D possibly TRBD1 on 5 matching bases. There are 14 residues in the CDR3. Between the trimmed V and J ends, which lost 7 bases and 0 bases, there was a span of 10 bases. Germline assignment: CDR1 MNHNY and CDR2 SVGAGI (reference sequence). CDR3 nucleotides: TGTGCCAGCACAAGGGGCCTTAGCAATCAGCCCCAGCATTTT. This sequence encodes CASTRGLSNQPQHF.

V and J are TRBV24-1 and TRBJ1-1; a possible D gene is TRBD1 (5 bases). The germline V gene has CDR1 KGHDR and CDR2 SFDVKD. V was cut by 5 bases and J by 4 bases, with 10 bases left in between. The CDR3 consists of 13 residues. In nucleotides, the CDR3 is TGTGCCACCAGTGTTTCGGGGGGCACTGAAGCTTTCTTT. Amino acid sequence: CATSVSGGTEAFF.

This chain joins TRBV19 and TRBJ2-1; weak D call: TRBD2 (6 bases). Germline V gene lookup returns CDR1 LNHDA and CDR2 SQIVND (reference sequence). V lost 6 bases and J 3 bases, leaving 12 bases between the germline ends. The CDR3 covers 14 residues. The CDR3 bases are TGTGCCAGTAGACCGAGCGGGTACTACAATGAGCAGTTCTTC. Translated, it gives CASRPSGYYNEQFF.

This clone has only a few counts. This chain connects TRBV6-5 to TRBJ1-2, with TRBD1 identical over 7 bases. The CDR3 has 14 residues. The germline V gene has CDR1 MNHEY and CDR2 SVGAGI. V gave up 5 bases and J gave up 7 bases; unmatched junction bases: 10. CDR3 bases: TGTGCCAGCAGTCGCACGACAGGGTTGGCTGGCTACACCTTC. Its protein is CASSRTTGLAGYTF.

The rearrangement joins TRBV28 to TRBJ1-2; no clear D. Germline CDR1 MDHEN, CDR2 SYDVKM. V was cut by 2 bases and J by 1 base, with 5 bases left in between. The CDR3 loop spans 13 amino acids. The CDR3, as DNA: TGTGCCAGCAGTTTAAACAGTAACTATGGCTACACCTTC. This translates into CASSLNSNYGYTF.

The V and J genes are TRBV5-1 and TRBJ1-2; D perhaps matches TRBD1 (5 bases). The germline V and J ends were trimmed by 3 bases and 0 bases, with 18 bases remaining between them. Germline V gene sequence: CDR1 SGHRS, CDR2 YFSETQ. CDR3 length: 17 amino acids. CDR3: CASSSIGAGQSNYGYTF. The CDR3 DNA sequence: TGCGCCAGCAGCTCGATTGGGGCAGGCCAATCTAACTATGGCTACACCTTC.

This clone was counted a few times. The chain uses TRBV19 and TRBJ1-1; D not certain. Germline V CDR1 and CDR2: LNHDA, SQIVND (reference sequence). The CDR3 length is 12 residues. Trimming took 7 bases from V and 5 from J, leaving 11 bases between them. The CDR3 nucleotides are TGTGCCAGTACTACACGGCGGACTGAAGCTTTCTTT. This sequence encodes CASTTRRTEAFF.

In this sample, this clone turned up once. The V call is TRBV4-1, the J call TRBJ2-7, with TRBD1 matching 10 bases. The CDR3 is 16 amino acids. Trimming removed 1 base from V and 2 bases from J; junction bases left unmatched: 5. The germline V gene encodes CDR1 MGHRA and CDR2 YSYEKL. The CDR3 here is CASSQGPGQGAYEQYF. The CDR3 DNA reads TGCGCCAGCAGCCAAGGACCCGGACAGGGGGCCTACGAGCAGTACTTC.

CDR3 nucleotides: TGTGCCAGCAGCGAAGCCGGGACAGGGGGGTACGAGCAGTACTTC. Its protein is CASSEAGTGGYEQYF. The chain uses TRBV7-2 and TRBJ2-7; the match to TRBD1 covers 11 bases. Germline V gene sequence: CDR1 SGHTA, CDR2 FQGNSA. This CDR3 region has 15 residues. V was clipped by 5 bases and J by 4 bases; unmatched bases: 7.

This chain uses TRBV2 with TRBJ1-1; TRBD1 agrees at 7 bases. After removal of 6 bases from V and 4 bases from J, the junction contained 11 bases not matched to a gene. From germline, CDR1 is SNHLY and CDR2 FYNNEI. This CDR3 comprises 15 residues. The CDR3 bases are TGTGCCAGCAGGGGTCCAGGGGGAAAGAGCACTGAAGCTTTCTTT. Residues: CASRGPGGKSTEAFF.

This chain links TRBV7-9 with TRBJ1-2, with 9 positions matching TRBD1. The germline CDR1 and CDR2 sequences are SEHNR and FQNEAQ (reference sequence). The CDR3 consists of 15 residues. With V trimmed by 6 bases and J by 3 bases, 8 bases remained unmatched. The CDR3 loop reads CASRLTDRGDYGYTF. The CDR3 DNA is TGTGCCAGCAGACTTACGGACAGGGGCGACTATGGCTACACCTTC.

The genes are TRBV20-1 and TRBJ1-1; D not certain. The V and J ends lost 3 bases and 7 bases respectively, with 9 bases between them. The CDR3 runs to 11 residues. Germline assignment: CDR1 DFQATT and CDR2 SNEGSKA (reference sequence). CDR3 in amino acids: CSASRGGEAFF. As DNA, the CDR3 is TGCAGTGCTAGTCGGGGAGGTGAAGCTTTCTTT.

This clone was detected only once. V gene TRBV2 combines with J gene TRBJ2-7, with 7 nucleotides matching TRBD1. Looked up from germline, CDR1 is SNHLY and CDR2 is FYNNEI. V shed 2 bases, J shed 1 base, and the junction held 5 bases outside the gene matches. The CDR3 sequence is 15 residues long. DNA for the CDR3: TGTGCCAGCAGTGAACTGGGACAGTCTTCCTACGAGCAGTACTTC. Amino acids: CASSELGQSSYEQYF.

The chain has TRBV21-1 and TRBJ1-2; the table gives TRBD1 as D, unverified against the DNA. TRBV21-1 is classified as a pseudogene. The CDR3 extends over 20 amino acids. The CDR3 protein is CASTPGGFGILHNTNYGYTF. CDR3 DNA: TGTGCCAGCACCCCAGGGGGCTTCGGCATTTTACACAATACTAACTATGGCTACACCTTC.

The CDR3 DNA follows: TGTGCCAGCAGCCCCGGAGCGGCAGGCCAAGAGACCCAGTACTTC. Protein: CASSPGAAGQETQYF. The V gene is TRBV9, the J gene TRBJ2-5; D possibly corresponds to TRBD2 (5 bases). CDR3 length: 15 residues. CDR1 and CDR2 (germline): SGDLS, YYNGEE. V lost 4 bases and J 1 base, leaving 14 bases between the germline ends.

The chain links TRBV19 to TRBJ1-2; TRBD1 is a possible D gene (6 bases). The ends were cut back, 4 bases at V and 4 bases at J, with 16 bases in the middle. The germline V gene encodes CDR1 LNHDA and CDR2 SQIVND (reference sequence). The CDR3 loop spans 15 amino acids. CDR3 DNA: TGTGCCAGTAGTAACTACAGGGTTTCAGGCTATGGCTACACCTTC. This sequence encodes CASSNYRVSGYGYTF.

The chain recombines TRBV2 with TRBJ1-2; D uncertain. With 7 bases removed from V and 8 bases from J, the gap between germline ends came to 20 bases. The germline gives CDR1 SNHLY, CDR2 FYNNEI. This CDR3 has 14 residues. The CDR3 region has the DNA TGTGCCAGCACCTCCCCGCCTATGGAGGGAGGCTACACCTTC. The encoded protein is CASTSPPMEGGYTF.

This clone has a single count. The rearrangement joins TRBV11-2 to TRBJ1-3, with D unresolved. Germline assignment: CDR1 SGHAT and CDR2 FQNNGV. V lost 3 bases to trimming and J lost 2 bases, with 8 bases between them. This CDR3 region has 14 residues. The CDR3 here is CASSFQVAGNTIYF. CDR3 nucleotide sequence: TGTGCCAGCAGCTTCCAGGTCGCTGGAAACACCATATATTTT.

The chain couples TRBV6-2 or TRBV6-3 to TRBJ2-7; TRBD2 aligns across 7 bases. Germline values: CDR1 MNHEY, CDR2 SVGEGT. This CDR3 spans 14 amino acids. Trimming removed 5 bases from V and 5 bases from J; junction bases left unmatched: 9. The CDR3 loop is CASSKSTTSNEQYF. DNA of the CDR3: TGTGCCAGCAGTAAAAGTACGACTAGCAACGAGCAGTACTTC.

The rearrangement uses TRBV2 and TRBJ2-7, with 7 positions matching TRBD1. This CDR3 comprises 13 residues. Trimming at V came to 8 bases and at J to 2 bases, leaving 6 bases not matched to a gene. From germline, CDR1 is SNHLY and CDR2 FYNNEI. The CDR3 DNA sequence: TGTGCCAGCCTCCGGGACAGAGCCTACGAGCAGTACTTC. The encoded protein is CASLRDRAYEQYF.

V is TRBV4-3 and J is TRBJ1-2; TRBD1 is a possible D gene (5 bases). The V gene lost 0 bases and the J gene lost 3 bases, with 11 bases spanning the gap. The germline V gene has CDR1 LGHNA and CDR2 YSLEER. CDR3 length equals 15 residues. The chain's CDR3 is CASSQESTGDYGYTF. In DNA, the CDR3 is TGCGCCAGCAGCCAAGAGAGCACGGGGGACTATGGCTACACCTTC.

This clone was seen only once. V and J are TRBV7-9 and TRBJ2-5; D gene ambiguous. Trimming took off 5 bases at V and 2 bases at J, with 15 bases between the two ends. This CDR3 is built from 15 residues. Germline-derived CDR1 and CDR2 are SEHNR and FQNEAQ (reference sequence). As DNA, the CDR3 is TGTGCCAGCAGCCATACCGACTCTAAACAAGAGACCCAGTACTTC. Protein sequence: CASSHTDSKQETQYF.

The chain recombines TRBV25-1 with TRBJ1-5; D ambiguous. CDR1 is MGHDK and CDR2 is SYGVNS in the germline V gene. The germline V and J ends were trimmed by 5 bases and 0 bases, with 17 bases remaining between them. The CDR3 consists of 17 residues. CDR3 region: CASSFPRRPYSNQPQHF. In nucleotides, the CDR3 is TGTGCCAGCAGTTTCCCGAGGCGCCCGTATAGCAATCAGCCCCAGCATTTT.